The 31 T cell receptor beta chains below were found in one sample sequenced in a study of cytomegalovirus exposure and HLA in healthy donors. With 60 Vbeta and 13 Jbeta primers, the PCR was carried out. TCRdb's copy holds only in-frame clones and misses some; the assay was immunoSEQ multiplex PCR. The sample carries some 170,000 clones, 70% to 80% recorded once. Sequencing was performed on PBMCs. The receptor source for this set is a man aged 18 to 35 in good health and CMV-seropositive.

Only one count was recorded for this clone. This chain joins TRBV15 and TRBJ2-7; no clear D gene. Trimming shortened V by 1 base and J by 3 bases, and 7 bases separated the two germline ends. The CDR3 totals 13 residues. Germline V lookup: CDR1 LNHNV, CDR2 YYDKDF (reference sequence). In DNA, the CDR3 is TGTGCCACCAGCAGAGCTAGATACTACGAGCAGTACTTC. Protein: CATSRARYYEQYF.

This clone showed up just once. The chain combines TRBV28 with TRBJ1-2; TRBD1 matches 7 bases. This CDR3 contains 13 residues. Trimming at V came to 4 bases and at J to 4 bases, leaving 3 bases not matched to a gene. CDR1 is MDHEN, CDR2 SYDVKM, per germline. The CDR3 region has the DNA TGTGCCAGCAGTTCGGGACAGCCCTATGGCTACACCTTC. Translating it yields CASSSGQPYGYTF.

The J gene is TRBJ1-4, the V gene TRBV10-2, with D possibly being TRBD1 (6 bases). The germline gives CDR1 WSHSY, CDR2 SAAADI. This CDR3 spans 14 amino acids. Trimming pared 2 bases from V and 8 bases from J, leaving 12 bases between. The CDR3 sequence: CASSETGRGEKLFF. DNA for the CDR3: TGCGCCAGCAGTGAGACAGGGAGGGGAGAAAAACTGTTTTTT.

The chain links TRBV5-4 to TRBJ2-5; TRBD1 agrees at 9 bases. Germline-derived CDR1 and CDR2 are SGHNT and YYREEE (reference sequence). The junction had 4 bases not matched to a gene; V was cut back by 3 bases and J by 4 bases. The CDR3 totals 14 residues. The DNA for the CDR3 is TGTGCCAGCAGCTGGGAGGACAGGGGAGAGACCCAGTACTTC. Translated: CASSWEDRGETQYF.

This clone showed up just a few times. The chain links TRBV6-5 to TRBJ2-7; 8 bases map to TRBD2. V gave up 4 bases and J gave up 0 bases; unmatched junction bases: 8. The germline V gene encodes CDR1 MNHEY and CDR2 SVGAGI. CDR3 length: 16 residues. CDR3 protein: CASSLSYSGASYEQYF. The CDR3 DNA sequence: TGTGCCAGCAGTTTGTCTTATAGCGGGGCCTCCTACGAGCAGTACTTC.

The chain is built from TRBV7-3 and TRBJ1-1, with D perhaps TRBD1 (5 bases). Germline-derived CDR1 and CDR2 are SGHTA and FQGTGA. Trimming pared 5 bases from V and 0 bases from J, leaving 16 bases between. The CDR3 is 16 amino acids. CDR3 in amino acids: CASSPASRGVNTEAFF. Here the CDR3 DNA reads TGTGCCAGCAGCCCGGCCTCCCGGGGGGTGAACACTGAAGCTTTCTTT. Supplemented by reference TRBV7-3 and TRBJ1-1, the full variable domain reads GAGVSQTPSNKVTEKGKYVELRCDPISGHTALYWYRQSLGQGPEFLIYFQGTGAADDSGLPNDRFFAVRPEGSVSTLKIQRTERGDSAVYLCASSPASRGVNTEAFFGQGTRLTVV.

The chain has TRBV19 and TRBJ2-7; 10 nucleotides align to TRBD2. Looked up from germline, CDR1 is LNHDA and CDR2 is SQIVND (reference sequence). Germline trimming cut 5 bases from V and 4 bases from J; bases unmatched to any gene: 8. This CDR3 is 15 amino acids long. CDR3 in amino acids: CASSGGLAVVYEQYF. The CDR3 DNA reads as TGTGCCAGTAGTGGAGGACTAGCGGTCGTTTACGAGCAGTACTTC.

The rearrangement links TRBV27 to TRBJ2-7; perhaps TRBD2 as D (7 bases). The V end was cut by 3 bases, the J end by 1 base, with 19 bases between. CDR1 is MNHEY and CDR2 is SMNVEV in the germline V gene (reference sequence). There are 17 residues in the CDR3. CDR3 sequence reads: CASSFGGAGVFSYEQYF. The DNA for the CDR3 is TGTGCCAGCAGTTTTGGGGGGGCGGGGGTTTTTTCCTACGAGCAGTACTTC.

The genes are TRBV5-4 and TRBJ1-1, with 12 nucleotides matching TRBD1. Looked up from germline, CDR1 is SGHNT and CDR2 is YYREEE (reference sequence). The CDR3 loop spans 16 amino acids. The junction had 11 bases not matched to a gene; V was cut back by 0 bases and J by 11 bases. In DNA, the CDR3 is TGTGCCAGCAGCTTGGACCTTGGGGACAGGGGGCAAGAGGCTTTCTTT. Translated, it gives CASSLDLGDRGQEAFF.

The chain is built from TRBV10-1 and TRBJ2-7, with a weak D call TRBD2 (5 bases). V was cut by 5 bases and J by 2 bases, with 13 bases left in between. This CDR3 contains 14 residues. The germline V gene encodes CDR1 WNHNN and CDR2 SYGVQD (reference sequence). CDR3 DNA sequence: TGCGCCAGCAGTATAGCGAGAGTCCCCTACGAGCAGTACTTC. This codes for CASSIARVPYEQYF.

This clone was found once. The chain joins TRBV5-1 to TRBJ2-3, with 7 bases identical to TRBD1. Germline V gene lookup returns CDR1 SGHRS and CDR2 YFSETQ. This CDR3 region has 13 residues. Trimming cost V 4 bases and J 8 bases; bases outside gene matches: 7. CDR3 region: CASSIDRDGTQYF. The CDR3, as DNA: TGCGCCAGCAGCATCGACAGGGACGGTACGCAGTATTTT.

V gene TRBV4-1 combines with J gene TRBJ2-1; D might be TRBD2 (5 bases). Trimming took off 5 bases at V and 2 bases at J, with 13 bases between the two ends. The CDR3 sequence is 15 residues long. Per germline, CDR1 MGHRA and CDR2 YSYEKL. CDR3 residues: CASSEGSTPYNEQFF. CDR3 coding DNA: TGCGCCAGCAGCGAAGGGAGTACCCCCTACAATGAGCAGTTCTTC.

The chain recombines TRBV4-2 with TRBJ2-2; perhaps TRBD2 as D (6 bases). CDR1 and CDR2 (germline): LGHNA, YNFKEQ. The CDR3 extends over 15 amino acids. V was clipped by 0 bases and J by 4 bases, with 9 bases between them. The CDR3 bases are TGTGCCAGCAGCCAAGAGGGGGGAGGCACCGGGGAGCTGTTTTTT. Amino acids: CASSQEGGGTGELFF.

The chain carries TRBV6-1 and TRBJ2-1; D gene ambiguous. The germline V and J ends were trimmed by 6 bases and 4 bases, with 7 bases remaining between them. CDR3 length: 12 amino acids. CDR1 is MNHNS and CDR2 is SASEGT in the germline V gene. In nucleotides, the CDR3 is TGTGCCAGCAGGGTAACATACAATGAGCAGTTCTTC. Its protein is CASRVTYNEQFF.

This CDR3 is CASSLETGYEQYF. The CDR3 nucleotides are TGCGCCAGCAGCTTGGAGACGGGTTACGAGCAGTACTTC. The J gene is TRBJ2-7, the V gene TRBV5-1; D remains ambiguous. The V end lost 0 bases, the J end lost 4 bases, and 8 bases lay between the germline ends. The CDR3 covers 13 residues. In germline, CDR1 is SGHRS, CDR2 YFSETQ.

There are a few counts of this clone. The rearrangement links TRBV6-1 to TRBJ1-6; D gene unclear. The CDR3 is 14 residues long. In germline, CDR1 is MNHNS, CDR2 SASEGT. Trimming stripped 2 bases from V and 7 bases from J, with 9 bases between. The CDR3 DNA reads as TGTGCCAGCAGTGAACTCGTACAGAATTCACCCCTCCACTTT. Amino acids: CASSELVQNSPLHF.

The chain uses TRBV11-2 and TRBJ2-1; D may be TRBD1 (5 bases). The CDR3 covers 16 residues. V lost 5 bases and J lost 12, with 26 bases in between. From germline, CDR1 is SGHAT and CDR2 FQNNGV. CDR3 nucleotide sequence: TGTGCCAGCAGCCTGAAGCTAGTGGGGATAGGTGGGGCGCAGTTCTTC. This translates into CASSLKLVGIGGAQFF.

J is TRBJ2-3 and V is TRBV11-2; no reliable D call. Trimming took off 1 base at V and 7 bases at J, with 9 bases between the two ends. This CDR3 comprises 13 residues. Per germline, CDR1 SGHAT and CDR2 FQNNGV. Here the CDR3 reads CASSLGLRNTQYF. The CDR3 nucleotides are TGTGCCAGCAGCTTAGGACTGCGGAATACGCAGTATTTT.

The genes are TRBV2 and TRBJ1-4, with TRBD1 matching 7 bases. This CDR3 is built from 14 residues. Germline V gene sequence: CDR1 SNHLY, CDR2 FYNNEI. Germline trimming cut 8 bases from V and 8 bases from J; bases unmatched to any gene: 11. As DNA, the CDR3 is TGTGCCAGCGGGGAGACAGGGACGGGAGAAAAACTGTTTTTT. Translated: CASGETGTGEKLFF.

The V and J genes are TRBV7-8 and TRBJ2-1; D possibly corresponds to TRBD1 (6 bases). CDR3 length: 11 amino acids. Per germline, CDR1 SGHVS and CDR2 FQNEAQ. Trimming stripped 5 bases from V and 11 bases from J, with 10 bases between. In nucleotides, the CDR3 is TGTGCCAGCAGCCTCGACAGGAAGCAGTTCTTC. Its protein is CASSLDRKQFF.

This chain joins TRBV27 and TRBJ1-6; 12 bases match TRBD1. The J segment lost 9 bases and the V segment lost 8 bases, leaving 8 bases of the junction unmatched. This CDR3 region has 15 residues. CDR1 is MNHEY and CDR2 is SMNVEV in the germline V gene (reference sequence). In DNA form, the CDR3 reads TGTGCCAGCTCCCTAGGGACAGGGGGCTTTTCACCCCTCCACTTT. Translated: CASSLGTGGFSPLHF.

This chain joins TRBV23-1 and TRBJ2-3, with 11 positions matching TRBD2. TRBV23-1 is an ORF, with its function uncertain. V shed 8 bases and J 5 bases; nucleotides not matched to a gene: 24. The CDR3 spans 20 residues. The CDR3 reads CASAPASVAGGSDPQDTQYF. The CDR3 region has the DNA TGCGCCAGCGCCCCCGCTTCGGTAGCGGGAGGGTCAGACCCCCAAGATACGCAGTATTTT.

J is TRBJ2-3 and V is TRBV7-9, with 8 nucleotides matching TRBD1. The CDR3 covers 13 residues. After removal of 6 bases from V and 4 bases from J, the junction contained 3 bases not matched to a gene. Germline values: CDR1 SEHNR, CDR2 FQNEAQ (reference sequence). CDR3 in DNA: TGTGCCAGCAGGCGGACAGGGTCAGATACGCAGTATTTT. It specifies CASRRTGSDTQYF.

This clone was observed a few times. The chain combines TRBV28 with TRBJ1-5; D uncertain. Trimming removed 2 bases at V and 3 bases at J, with 11 bases between. The length of the CDR3 is 15 residues. The germline V gene has CDR1 MDHEN and CDR2 SYDVKM. For the CDR3, the DNA is TGTGCCAGCAGTTTACGAACAGATTACAATCAGCCCCAGCATTTT. It specifies CASSLRTDYNQPQHF. The full variable domain, completed using reference TRBV28 and TRBJ1-5, is DVKVTQSSRYLVKRTGEKVFLECVQDMDHENMFWYRQDPGLGLRLIYFSYDVKMKEKGDIPEGYSVSREKKERFSLILESASTNQTSMYLCASSLRTDYNQPQHFGDGTRLSIL.

The V and J genes are TRBV5-4 and TRBJ2-3; D unclear. V shed 0 bases and J shed 12 bases, with 11 bases lying between them. Germline V gene data show CDR1 as SGHNT and CDR2 as YYREEE (reference sequence). The CDR3 extends over 12 amino acids. CDR3 sequence (DNA): TGTGCCAGCAGCTTGGATTTCGAGAGACAGTATTTT. This gives the protein CASSLDFERQYF.

J is TRBJ2-5 and V is TRBV30, with D maybe TRBD1 (6 bases). The V gene's germline CDR1 is GTSNPN and CDR2 SVGIG (reference sequence). Trimming removed 7 bases from V and 8 bases from J, with 20 bases in between. The CDR3 spans 13 residues. The DNA of the CDR3 is TGTGCCTCCACCCTCCGGGACATGTCTACCCAGTACTTC. The encoded protein is CASTLRDMSTQYF.

The chain links TRBV30 to TRBJ2-6; D remains unclear. CDR3 size: 17 residues. Germline assignment: CDR1 GTSNPN and CDR2 SVGIG (reference sequence). V was cut by 0 bases and J by 4 bases, with 16 bases left in between. CDR3 nucleotide sequence: TGTGCCTGGAGTGTACCCCTTCAGGTCGCCGGGGCCAACGTCCTGACTTTC. Its protein is CAWSVPLQVAGANVLTF.

The rearrangement joins TRBV28 to TRBJ2-7; 8 bases align to TRBD1. The CDR3 length is 15 residues. CDR1 is MDHEN and CDR2 is SYDVKM in the germline V gene. With V trimmed by 2 bases and J by 0 bases, 3 bases remained unmatched. CDR3 nucleotide sequence: TGTGCCAGCAGTTTAGGACAGGGCGCCTCCTACGAGCAGTACTTC. Residues: CASSLGQGASYEQYF.

This clone was counted between two and nine times. The rearrangement joins TRBV28 to TRBJ2-7; D not resolved. CDR3 size: 13 residues. Germline V lookup: CDR1 MDHEN, CDR2 SYDVKM. The V and J ends lost 4 bases and 5 bases respectively, with 12 bases between them. The CDR3 DNA sequence: TGTGCCAGCAGTTCTCCCCCGGTCAACGAGCAGTACTTC. This encodes CASSSPPVNEQYF.

The chain carries TRBV28 and TRBJ2-7, with D perhaps matching TRBD2 (5 bases). Germline V gives CDR1 MDHEN, CDR2 SYDVKM. The V gene lost 4 bases and the J gene lost 5 bases, with 9 bases spanning the gap. The CDR3 sequence is 12 residues long. CDR3 in amino acids: CASSSGRNEQYF. In DNA, the CDR3 is TGTGCCAGCAGTTCTGGGAGAAACGAGCAGTACTTC.

The V and J genes are TRBV29-1 and TRBJ2-3; 12 bases line up with TRBD2. V lost 0 bases to trimming and J lost 4 bases; unmatched junction nucleotides: 5. The CDR3 is 16 amino acids. The germline gives CDR1 SQVTM, CDR2 ANQGSEA. Here the CDR3 DNA reads TGCAGCGTTGAAGATCAGACTAGCGGGAGTTCAGATACGCAGTATTTT. Translation gives CSVEDQTSGSSDTQYF.